The 13 T cell receptor beta chains below were found in one sample sequenced in a study of CD8+CD57+ T cells in acquired aplastic anemia. By flow cytometry, patients selected for sequencing had shown an expansion of CD8+CD57+ cells. Profiling of TCR beta VDJ combinations and CDR3 sequences used genomic DNA as template. Each CDR3 protein gets one entry after TCRdb re-called the reads with MiXCR. This table holds a few hundred thousand distinct CDR3 sequences, approximately 32% found once. Sequences were obtained from sorted CD4+, CD8+, or CD8+CD57+ T cells (not recorded which) from PBMCs. The receptors here all came from a human donor with aplastic anemia.

This rearrangement joins TRBV6-1 to TRBJ2-1; perhaps TRBD2 as D (6 bases). CDR1 is MNHNS and CDR2 is SASEGT in the germline V gene. Trimming removed 2 bases from V and 3 bases from J, with 11 bases in between. This CDR3 is built from 15 residues. The DNA for the CDR3 is TGTGCCAGCAGTGAACACCAGCGGGTCTACAATGAGCAGTTCTTC. It is translated as CASSEHQRVYNEQFF.

Points on this clonotype: It may be a read error: a sequence one base away is much more abundant. V is TRBV7-6 and J is TRBJ1-5; tentatively, D is TRBD1 (6 bases). Deletions cut 6 bases from V and 6 bases from J, with 12 bases between. Germline V gene lookup returns CDR1 SGHVS and CDR2 FNYEAQ. There are 13 residues in the CDR3. The CDR3 DNA reads as TGTGCCAGCAGGCGAGGGGGAGGTCAGCCCCAGCATTTT. This encodes CASRRGGGQPQHF.

This clonotype was detected a few times. The CDR3 nucleotides read TGTGCCAGCAGCGTAGCTGGACTAGCGGGAGTCGTGTACAATGAGCAGTTCTTC. Amino acid sequence: CASSVAGLAGVVYNEQFF. The rearrangement uses TRBV9 and TRBJ2-1, with 13 bases matching TRBD2. This CDR3 region has 18 residues. CDR1 and CDR2 from the germline V gene are SGDLS and YYNGEE. The V gene end was trimmed by 0 bases and the J gene end by 4 bases; junction bases not matched to a gene: 7. The full variable domain, completed using reference TRBV9 and TRBJ2-1, is DSGVTQTPKHLITATGQRVTLRCSPRSGDLSVYWYQQSLDQGLQFLIQYYNGEERAKGNILERFSAQQFPDLHSELNLSSLELGDSALYFCASSVAGLAGVVYNEQFFGPGTRLTVL.

The J gene is TRBJ2-5, the V gene TRBV24-1; the D call may be TRBD1 or TRBD2 (6 bases each). Germline V gene sequence: CDR1 KGHDR, CDR2 SFDVKD. The CDR3 length is 13 residues. Trimming left V 5 bases short and J 4 bases short, with 10 bases between. The CDR3 DNA sequence: TGTGCCACCAGTGGGGGGGCCATAGAGACCCAGTACTTC. Translated: CATSGGAIETQYF.

This clonotype has a handful of counts. This chain connects TRBV6-1 to TRBJ2-2; no definite D call. The germline CDR1 and CDR2 sequences are MNHNS and SASEGT. The CDR3 runs 16 residues. V lost 6 bases to trimming and J lost 0 bases, with 14 bases between them. Written as DNA, the CDR3 is TGTGCCAGCAGGAGTGAGGTGGCAGCGAACACCGGGGAGCTGTTTTTT. Its protein product is CASRSEVAANTGELFF.

This clonotype was picked up a small number of times. This chain connects TRBV11-1 to TRBJ2-1, with D possibly being TRBD2 (6 bases). Germline V gives CDR1 SGHAT, CDR2 FQDESV (reference sequence). The CDR3 loop spans 12 amino acids. Trimming took 6 bases from V and 9 from J, leaving 12 bases between them. CDR3: CASSSPSAEQFF. In nucleotides, the CDR3 is TGTGCCAGCAGTTCACCTAGCGCTGAGCAGTTCTTC.

The chain employs TRBV20-1 and TRBJ1-1; D remains ambiguous. The length of the CDR3 is 15 residues. Germline V gene lookup returns CDR1 DFQATT and CDR2 SNEGSKA (reference sequence). Trimming pared 0 bases from V and 4 bases from J, leaving 15 bases between. CDR3 protein: CSARDTRDRRTEAFF. The DNA of the CDR3 is TGCAGTGCTAGAGATACTAGGGATCGGCGCACTGAAGCTTTCTTT.

This clonotype showed up just a few times. The chain is built from TRBV7-9 and TRBJ2-5; the match to TRBD1 covers 10 bases. The germline gives CDR1 SEHNR, CDR2 FQNEAQ (reference sequence). V trimming: 3 bases; J trimming: 1 base; junction bases outside the gene matches: 14. The length of the CDR3 is 19 residues. The CDR3 coding sequence is TGTGCCAGCAGCTTGGGTTTCGGGGGACAGGGGAAGCTCCAAGAGACCCAGTACTTC. As protein: CASSLGFGGQGKLQETQYF. Full variable domain (remainder filled in from reference TRBV7-9 and TRBJ2-5): DTGVSQNPRHKITKRGQNVTFRCDPISEHNRLYWYRQTLGQGPEFLTYFQNEAQLEKSRLLSDRFSAERPKGSFSTLEIQRTEQGDSAMYLCASSLGFGGQGKLQETQYFGPGTRLLVL.

V gene TRBV29-1 combines with J gene TRBJ2-3; a possible D gene is TRBD2 (6 bases). Germline V gene lookup returns CDR1 SQVTM and CDR2 ANQGSEA. V lost 4 bases, J lost 0 bases, and 14 bases lay in between. The CDR3 is 15 amino acids. The CDR3 DNA follows: TGCAGCGTTGGAAAGGGCGGGATTAGCACAGATACGCAGTATTTT. This encodes CSVGKGGISTDTQYF.

This clonotype was detected many times. The chain recombines TRBV7-8 with TRBJ1-1, with D maybe TRBD1 (5 bases). The CDR3 is made up of 15 amino acids. CDR1 is SGHVS and CDR2 is FQNEAQ in the germline V gene. Between the trimmed V and J ends, which lost 1 base and 10 bases, there was a span of 19 bases. CDR3 coding DNA: TGTGCCAGCAGCTTAGTAGGAGGGGACCTGACTTTAGCTTTCTTT. Protein sequence: CASSLVGGDLTLAFF.

Many counts were recorded for this clonotype. The J gene is TRBJ1-3, the V gene TRBV29-1, with D maybe TRBD1 (6 bases). V was cut by 6 bases and J by 0 bases, with 9 bases left in between. The CDR3 runs 13 residues. In germline, CDR1 is SQVTM, CDR2 ANQGSEA. The DNA for the CDR3 is TGCAGCGTAACAGGGTTCTCTGGAAACACCATATATTTT. Amino acids: CSVTGFSGNTIYF. Drawing the rest from reference TRBV29-1 and TRBJ1-3, the complete variable domain is SAVISQKPSRDICQRGTSLTIQCQVDSQVTMMFWYRQQPGQSLTLIATANQGSEATYESGFVIDKFPISRPNLTFSTLTVSNMSPEDSSIYLCSVTGFSGNTIYFGEGSWLTVV.

This clonotype was recorded at least ten times. The chain is built from TRBV7-3 and TRBJ1-2; D call uncertain. The CDR3 sequence is 15 residues long. Germline CDR1 SGHTA, CDR2 FQGTGA. V dropped 0 bases and J dropped 4 bases, with 12 bases sitting between them. CDR3 coding DNA: TGTGCCAGCAGCTTAACATGGACTGGGGTCTATGGCTACACCTTC. The encoded protein is CASSLTWTGVYGYTF.

This clonotype was found many times. The chain couples TRBV19 to TRBJ2-7; D is perhaps TRBD1 or TRBD2 (5 bases each). V was shortened by 1 base and J by 0 bases, with 7 bases between the two germline ends. Germline CDR1 and CDR2: LNHDA and SQIVND (reference sequence). This CDR3 region has 14 residues. CDR3 bases: TGTGCCAGTAGTATAGGGGGGAGCTCCTACGAGCAGTACTTC. Amino acid sequence: CASSIGGSSYEQYF.